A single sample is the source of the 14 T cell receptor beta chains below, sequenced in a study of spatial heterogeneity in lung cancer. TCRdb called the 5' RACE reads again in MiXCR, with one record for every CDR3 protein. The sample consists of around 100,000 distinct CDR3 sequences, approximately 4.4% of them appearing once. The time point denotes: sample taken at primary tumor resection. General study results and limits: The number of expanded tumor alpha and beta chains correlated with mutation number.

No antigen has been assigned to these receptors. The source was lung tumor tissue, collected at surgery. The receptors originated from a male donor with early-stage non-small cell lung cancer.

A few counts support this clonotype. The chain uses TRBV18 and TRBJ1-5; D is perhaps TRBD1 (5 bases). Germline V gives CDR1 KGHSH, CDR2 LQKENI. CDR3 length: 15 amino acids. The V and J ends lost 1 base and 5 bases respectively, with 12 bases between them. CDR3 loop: CASSPLSGDDQPQHF. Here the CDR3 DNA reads TGTGCCAGCTCACCACTCTCGGGGGATGATCAGCCCCAGCATTTT.

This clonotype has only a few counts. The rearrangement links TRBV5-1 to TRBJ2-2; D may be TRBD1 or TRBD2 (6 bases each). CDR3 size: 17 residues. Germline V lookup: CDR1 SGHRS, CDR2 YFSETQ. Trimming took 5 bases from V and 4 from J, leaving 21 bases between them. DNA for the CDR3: TGCGCCAGCAGAACAACCTCAAGAGGGGGGAGCACCGGGGAGCTGTTTTTT. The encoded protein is CASRTTSRGGSTGELFF.

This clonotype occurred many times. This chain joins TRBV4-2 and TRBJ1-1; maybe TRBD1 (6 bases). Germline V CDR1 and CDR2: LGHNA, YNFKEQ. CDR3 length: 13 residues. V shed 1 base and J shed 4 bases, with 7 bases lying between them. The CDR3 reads CASSQATGTEAFF. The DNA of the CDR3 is TGTGCCAGCAGCCAAGCGACAGGCACTGAAGCTTTCTTT.

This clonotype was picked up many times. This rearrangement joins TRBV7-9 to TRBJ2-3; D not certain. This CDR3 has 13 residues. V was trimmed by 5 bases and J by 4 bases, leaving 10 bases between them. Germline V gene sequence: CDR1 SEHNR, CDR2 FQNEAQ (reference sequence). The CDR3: CASSPRPPDTQYF. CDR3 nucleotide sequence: TGTGCCAGCAGCCCGCGCCCTCCAGATACGCAGTATTTT. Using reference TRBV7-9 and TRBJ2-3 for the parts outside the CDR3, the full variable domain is DTGVSQNPRHKITKRGQNVTFRCDPISEHNRLYWYRQTLGQGPEFLTYFQNEAQLEKSRLLSDRFSAERPKGSFSTLEIQRTEQGDSAMYLCASSPRPPDTQYFGPGTRLTVL.

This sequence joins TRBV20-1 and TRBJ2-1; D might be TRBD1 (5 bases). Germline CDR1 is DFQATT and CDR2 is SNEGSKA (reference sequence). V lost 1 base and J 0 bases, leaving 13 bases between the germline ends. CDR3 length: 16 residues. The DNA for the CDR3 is TGCAGTGCTAGAGTCCGGACACCTAGCTCCTACAATGAGCAGTTCTTC. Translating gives CSARVRTPSSYNEQFF.

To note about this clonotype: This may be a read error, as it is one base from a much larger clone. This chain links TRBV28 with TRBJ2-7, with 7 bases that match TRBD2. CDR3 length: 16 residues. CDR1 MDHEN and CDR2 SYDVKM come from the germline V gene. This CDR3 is CAGSPWGRALAYEQYF. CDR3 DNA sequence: TGTGCCGGCAGCCCCTGGGGGAGGGCCCTCGCCTACGAGCAGTACTTC.

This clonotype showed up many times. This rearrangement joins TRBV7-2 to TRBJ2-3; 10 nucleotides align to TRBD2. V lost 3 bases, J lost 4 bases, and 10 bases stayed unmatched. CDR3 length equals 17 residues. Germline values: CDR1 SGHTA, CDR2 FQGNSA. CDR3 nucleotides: TGTGCCAGCAGCTTGGACCCGGGACTAGCGTCCCCAGATACGCAGTATTTT. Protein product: CASSLDPGLASPDTQYF.

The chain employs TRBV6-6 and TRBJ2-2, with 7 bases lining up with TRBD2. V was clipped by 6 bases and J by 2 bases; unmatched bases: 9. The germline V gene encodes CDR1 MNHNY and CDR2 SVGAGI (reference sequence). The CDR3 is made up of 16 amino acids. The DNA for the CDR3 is TGTGCCAGCAGCCCCCGGGACTACCCAAACACCGGGGAGCTGTTTTTT. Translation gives CASSPRDYPNTGELFF.

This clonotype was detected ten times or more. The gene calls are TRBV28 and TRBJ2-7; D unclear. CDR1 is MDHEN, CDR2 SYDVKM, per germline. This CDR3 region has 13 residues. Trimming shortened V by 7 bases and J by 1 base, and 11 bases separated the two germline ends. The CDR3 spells CASINSGSYEQYF. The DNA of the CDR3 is TGTGCCAGCATTAACAGTGGATCCTACGAGCAGTACTTC.

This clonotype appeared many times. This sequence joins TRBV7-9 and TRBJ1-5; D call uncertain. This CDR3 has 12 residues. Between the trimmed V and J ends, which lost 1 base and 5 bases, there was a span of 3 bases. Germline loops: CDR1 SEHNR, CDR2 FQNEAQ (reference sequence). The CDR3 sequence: CASSLDHQPQHF. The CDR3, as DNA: TGTGCCAGCAGCTTAGATCATCAGCCCCAGCATTTT.

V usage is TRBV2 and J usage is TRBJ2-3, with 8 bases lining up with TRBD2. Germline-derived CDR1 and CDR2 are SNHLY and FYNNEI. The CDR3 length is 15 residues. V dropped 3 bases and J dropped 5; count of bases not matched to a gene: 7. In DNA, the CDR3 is TGTGCCAGCAGTGATTCCGGGAGGGCCGGAGATACGCAGTATTTT. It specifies CASSDSGRAGDTQYF.

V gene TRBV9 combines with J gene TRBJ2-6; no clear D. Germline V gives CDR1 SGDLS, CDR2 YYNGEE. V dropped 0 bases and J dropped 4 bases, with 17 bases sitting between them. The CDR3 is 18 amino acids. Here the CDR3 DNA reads TGTGCCAGCAGCGTAGATCGGGCAGCACCTCAAGGGGCCAACGTCCTGACTTTC. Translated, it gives CASSVDRAAPQGANVLTF.

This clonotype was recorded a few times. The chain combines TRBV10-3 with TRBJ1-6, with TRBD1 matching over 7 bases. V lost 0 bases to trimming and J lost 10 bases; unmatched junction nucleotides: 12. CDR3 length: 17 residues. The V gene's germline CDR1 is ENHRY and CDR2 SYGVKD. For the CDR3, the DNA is TGTGCCATCAGTGAGTCCTTAGGGGGCGCGAGTTCATCACCCCTCCACTTT. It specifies CAISESLGGASSSPLHF.

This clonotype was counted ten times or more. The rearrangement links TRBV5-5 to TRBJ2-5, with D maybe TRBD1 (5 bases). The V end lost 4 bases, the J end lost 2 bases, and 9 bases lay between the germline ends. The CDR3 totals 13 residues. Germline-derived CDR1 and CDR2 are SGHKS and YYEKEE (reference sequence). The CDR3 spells CASSRQIQETQYF. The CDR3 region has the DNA TGTGCCAGCAGCCGACAGATACAAGAGACCCAGTACTTC.